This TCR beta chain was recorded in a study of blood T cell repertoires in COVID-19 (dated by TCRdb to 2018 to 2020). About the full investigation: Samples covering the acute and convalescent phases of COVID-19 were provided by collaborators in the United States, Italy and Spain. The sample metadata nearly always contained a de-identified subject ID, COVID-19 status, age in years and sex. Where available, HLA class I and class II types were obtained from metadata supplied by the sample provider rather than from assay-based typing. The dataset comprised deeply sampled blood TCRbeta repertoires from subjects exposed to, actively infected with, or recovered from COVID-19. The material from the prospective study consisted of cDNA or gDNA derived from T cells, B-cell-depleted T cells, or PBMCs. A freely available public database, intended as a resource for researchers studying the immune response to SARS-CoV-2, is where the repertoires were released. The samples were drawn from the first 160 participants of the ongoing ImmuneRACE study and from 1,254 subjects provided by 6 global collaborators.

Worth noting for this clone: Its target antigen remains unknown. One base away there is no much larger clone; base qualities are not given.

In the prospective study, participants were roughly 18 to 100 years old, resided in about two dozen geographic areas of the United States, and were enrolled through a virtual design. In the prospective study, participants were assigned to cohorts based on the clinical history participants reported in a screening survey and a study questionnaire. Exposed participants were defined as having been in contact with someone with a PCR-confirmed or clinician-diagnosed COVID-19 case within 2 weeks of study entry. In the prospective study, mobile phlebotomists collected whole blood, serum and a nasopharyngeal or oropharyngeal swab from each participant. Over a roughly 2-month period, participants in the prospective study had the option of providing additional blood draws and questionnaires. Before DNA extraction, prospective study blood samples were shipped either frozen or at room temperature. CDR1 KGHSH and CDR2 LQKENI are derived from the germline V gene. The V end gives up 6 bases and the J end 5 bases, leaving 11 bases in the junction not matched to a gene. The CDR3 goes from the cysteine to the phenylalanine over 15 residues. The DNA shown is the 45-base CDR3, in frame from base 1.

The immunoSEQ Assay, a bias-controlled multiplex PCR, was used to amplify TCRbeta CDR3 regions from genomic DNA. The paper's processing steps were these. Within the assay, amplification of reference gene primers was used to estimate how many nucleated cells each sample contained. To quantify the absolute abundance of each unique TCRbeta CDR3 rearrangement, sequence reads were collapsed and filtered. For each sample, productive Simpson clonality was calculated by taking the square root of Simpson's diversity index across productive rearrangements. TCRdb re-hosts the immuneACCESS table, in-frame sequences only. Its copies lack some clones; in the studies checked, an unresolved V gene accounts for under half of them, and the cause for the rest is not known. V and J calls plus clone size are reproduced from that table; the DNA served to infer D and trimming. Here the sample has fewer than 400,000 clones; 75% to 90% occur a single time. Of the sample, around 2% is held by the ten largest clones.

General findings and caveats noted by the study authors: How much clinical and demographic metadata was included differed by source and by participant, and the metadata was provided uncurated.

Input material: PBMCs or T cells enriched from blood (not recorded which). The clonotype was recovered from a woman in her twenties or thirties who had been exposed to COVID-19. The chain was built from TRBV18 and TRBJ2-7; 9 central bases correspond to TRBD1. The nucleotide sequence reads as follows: TGTGCCAGCTCGACGGACAGGGGTTGGGAACACGAGCAGTACTTC. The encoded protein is CASSTDRGWEHEQYF.